In this sample, the clone carrying this TCR beta chain turned up a few times. What it binds is not known. Trimming stripped 2 bases from V and 2 bases from J, with 7 bases between. The CDR3 spans 13 residues. The germline V gene encodes CDR1 SGHVS and CDR2 FQNEAQ. The source of the sample is a study of CD8+CD57+ T cells in acquired aplastic anemia. Points from the study as a whole: Sharing between patients and controls was observed for 25 to 30 CD8+ CDR3 sequences.

According to the study, genomic DNA was the template for TCR beta VDJ and CDR3 profiling. One entry per CDR3 protein results from TCRdb running MiXCR on the reads. The table has about 160,000 distinct CDR3 sequences, 35% to 55% seen once. This TCR derives from a human donor in good health. Sequencing input: sorted CD4+, CD8+, or CD8+CD57+ T cells (not recorded which) from PBMCs. This chain connects TRBV7-8 to TRBJ2-7; D remains unclear. CDR3 sequence (DNA): TGTGCCAGCAGCTTATCAGGTCCCTACGAGCAGTACTTC. Protein sequence: CASSLSGPYEQYF.